Below, one T cell receptor (beta chain) is given with its context. The antigen remains unidentified. This entry belongs to a study of monozygotic twins with inflammatory bowel disease. The study, taken as a whole, reports: With others, IBD patients shared fewer clonotypes than healthy twins did, especially with disease activity. There were differing immunosuppressive treatments, which may have added variability to patient repertoires.

TCRalpha along with TCRbeta cDNA was subjected to two nested PCRs lasting roughly 17 and 9 cycles. TCRdb re-called the 5' RACE reads and gives one entry per CDR3 protein, without DNA. The table for this sample gives approximately 400,000 distinct CDR3 sequences. The germline CDR1 and CDR2 sequences are SGHRS and YFSETQ. This CDR3 spans 15 amino acids. Sequenced input: blood. The sequence came from a human donor with ulcerative colitis or Crohn's disease, or a healthy co-twin of an affected twin (not recorded which). V usage is TRBV5-1 and J usage is TRBJ2-3; TCRdb lists TRBD1, though no DNA is available to test this call. CDR3 region: CASSVQGASTDTQYF.